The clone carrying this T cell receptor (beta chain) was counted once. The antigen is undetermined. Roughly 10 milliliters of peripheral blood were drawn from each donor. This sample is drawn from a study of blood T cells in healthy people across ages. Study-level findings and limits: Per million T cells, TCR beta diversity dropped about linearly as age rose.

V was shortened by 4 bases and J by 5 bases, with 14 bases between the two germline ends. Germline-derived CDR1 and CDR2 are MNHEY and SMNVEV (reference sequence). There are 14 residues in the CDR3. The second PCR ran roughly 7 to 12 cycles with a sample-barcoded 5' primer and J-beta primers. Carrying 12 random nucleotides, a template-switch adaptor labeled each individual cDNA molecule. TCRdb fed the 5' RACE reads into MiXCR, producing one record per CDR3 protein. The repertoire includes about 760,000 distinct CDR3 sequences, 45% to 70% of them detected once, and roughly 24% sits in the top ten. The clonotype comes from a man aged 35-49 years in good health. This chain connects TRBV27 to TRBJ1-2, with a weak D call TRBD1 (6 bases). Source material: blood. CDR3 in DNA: TGTGCCAGCAGTTCCAACCGAGGGGGATATGGCTACACCTTC. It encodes CASSSNRGGYGYTF.